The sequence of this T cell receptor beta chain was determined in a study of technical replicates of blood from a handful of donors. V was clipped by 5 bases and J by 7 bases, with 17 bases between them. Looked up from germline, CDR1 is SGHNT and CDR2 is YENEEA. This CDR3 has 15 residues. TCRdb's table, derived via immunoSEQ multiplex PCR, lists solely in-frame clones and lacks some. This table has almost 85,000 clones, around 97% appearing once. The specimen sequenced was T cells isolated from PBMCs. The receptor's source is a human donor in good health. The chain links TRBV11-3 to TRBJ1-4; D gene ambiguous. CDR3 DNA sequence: TGTGCCAGCAGCCCACGTGGCGGGCTCGGTGAAAAACTGTTTTTT. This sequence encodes CASSPRGGLGEKLFF.